These T cell receptor beta chains were read from a single sample in a study of CD8 T cells in ankylosing spondylitis. Each CDR3 protein gets one entry after TCRdb re-called the 5' RACE reads with MiXCR. Among about 140,000 distinct CDR3 sequences listed, 5.5% to 7.5% were seen once. Material for sequencing was blood, either unsorted or a sorted T cell fraction (not recorded which). Receptor source: a female donor with ankylosing spondylitis or in good health (not recorded which). Both conserved end residues are part of each CDR3. The order of the fields is D gene, V gene, clone size, J gene, CDR3 DNA, CDR3 protein. A D gene is named only where the DNA matches it firmly. Not every row has a clone size; where given, it reads once, few, many or a size class.

>.|TRBV7-8|many|TRBJ1-1
TGTGCCAGCAGTTGGAGTGGGACTGAAGCTTTCTTT
CASSWSGTEAFF
>TRBD1|TRBV27|.|TRBJ1-1
TGTGCCAGCAGTCCAAGACAGGGTCTCCCCGAGGCTTTCTTT
CASSPRQGLPEAFF
>.|TRBV4-1|many|TRBJ1-2
TGCGCCAGCAGCCTTAAACCAGGGACCTTCGGGAGCGCCAGCTATGGCTACACCTTC
CASSLKPGTFGSASYGYTF
>.|TRBV5-1|many|TRBJ2-1
TGCGCCAGCAGCTTGGGAGCGATAGGTAATGAGCAGTTCTTC
CASSLGAIGNEQFF
>.|TRBV5-1|many|TRBJ2-1
TGCGCCAGCAGCTTTCTGAGCGACAGCAATGAGCAGTTCTTC
CASSFLSDSNEQFF
>.|TRBV6-1|many|TRBJ2-1
TGTGCCAGCGGCTTCCGGGGCGGTAACAATGAGCAGTTCTTC
CASGFRGGNNEQFF
>.|TRBV28|few|TRBJ1-1
TGTGCCAGCAGTTTATCCAGCACTGAAGCTTTCTTT
CASSLSSTEAFF
>TRBD1|TRBV4-1|many|TRBJ2-5
TGCGCCAGCAGCCAAGAGAGAACAGGGGACCAAGAGACCCAGTACTTC
CASSQERTGDQETQYF
>TRBD2|TRBV2|many|TRBJ2-7
TGTGCCAGCAGTGAAGCCGAGGGGACTAGTACCACCTACGAGCAGTACTTC
CASSEAEGTSTTYEQYF
>.|TRBV29-1|many|TRBJ1-1
TGCAGCGTTGGACTGACCACTGAAGCTTTCTTT
CSVGLTTEAFF
>.|TRBV5-1|few|TRBJ1-2
TGCGCCAGCAGCTTCAACCCGGGACCCGACTATGGCTACACCTTC
CASSFNPGPDYGYTF
>TRBD1|TRBV4-3|many|TRBJ1-5
TGCGCCAGCAGCCAGAGACAGGGAGGCAATCAGCCCCAGCATTTT
CASSQRQGGNQPQHF
>.|TRBV29-1|many|TRBJ1-1
TGCAGCGTTGGGGGGCTGTTGAACACTGAAGCTTTCTTT
CSVGGLLNTEAFF
>.|TRBV3-1|many|TRBJ2-7
TGTGCCAGCAGCCAAGGGACCCAAAGTTACTACGAGCAGTACTTC
CASSQGTQSYYEQYF
>.|TRBV20-1|many|TRBJ1-1
TGCAGTGCTAAGACACTCTTGAACACTGAAGCTTTCTTT
CSAKTLLNTEAFF
>.|TRBV7-2|many|TRBJ2-3
TGTGCCAGCAGCTTAGTGGGGCCGGCGGATACGCAGTATTTT
CASSLVGPADTQYF
>TRBD2|TRBV12-3/TRBV12-4|many|TRBJ2-2
TGTGCCACCTCGGGCGGGGGTGCCATGGGGGAGCTGTTTTTT
CATSGGGAMGELFF
>.|TRBV12-3/TRBV12-4|many|TRBJ2-7
TGTGCCAGCAGTCGGCAGGGGTTTGGCGAGCAGTACTTC
CASSRQGFGEQYF
>TRBD2|TRBV7-9|many|TRBJ2-1
TGTGCCAGCAGCCCCCGGGTAGCGGGGACCTCCTACAATGAGCAGTTCTTC
CASSPRVAGTSYNEQFF
>TRBD2|TRBV25-1|many|TRBJ2-1
TGTGCCAGCAGTGAATCGGGACTAGCGGGGGACAATGAGCAGTTCTTC
CASSESGLAGDNEQFF
>TRBD1|TRBV5-1|many|TRBJ1-1
TGCGCCAGCAGCCCCCGACAGGGGAACACTGAAGCTTTCTTT
CASSPRQGNTEAFF
>.|TRBV20-1|many|TRBJ2-2
TGCAGTGCTAGAGAGGGCAGGGTGTCCATCGGGGAGCTGTTTTTT
CSAREGRVSIGELFF
>TRBD1|TRBV5-1|many|TRBJ2-5
TGCGCCAGCAGCAACGGAAACACAGGGGGGGAGACCCAGTACTTC
CASSNGNTGGETQYF
>TRBD1|TRBV4-1|many|TRBJ1-2
TGCGCCAGCAGCCATGGGGACAGGGCTCGCTATGGCTACACCTTC
CASSHGDRARYGYTF
>TRBD2|TRBV20-1|many|TRBJ2-1
TGCAGTGCCGAAGGTAGTGGCGGGACTAGCGGGTACAATGAGCAGTTCTTC
CSAEGSGGTSGYNEQFF
>.|TRBV6-1|many|TRBJ2-7
TGTGCCAGCAGCGATCATGGAGGGATCTCCTACGAGCAGTACTTC
CASSDHGGISYEQYF
>.|TRBV12-3/TRBV12-4|many|TRBJ2-3
TGTGCCAGCAGACAGGGGGGGACAGATACGCAGTATTTT
CASRQGGTDTQYF
>TRBD1|TRBV3-1|many|TRBJ1-6
TGTGCCAGCAGCCGACAGGGCCAGCGGTATAATTCACCCCTCCACTTT
CASSRQGQRYNSPLHF
>.|TRBV28|many|TRBJ2-3
TGTGCCAGCACCTTTACAGGGAGAGAAGATACGCAGTATTTT
CASTFTGREDTQYF
>.|TRBV5-1|many|TRBJ2-2
TGCGCCAGCAGCTTTATAACTTCGGGGCAAGGCGGGGAGCTGTTTTTT
CASSFITSGQGGELFF
>TRBD1|TRBV7-9|many|TRBJ1-1
TGTGCCAGCAGCCCGCAGGGGGCGCTTATGAACACTGAAGCTTTCTTT
CASSPQGALMNTEAFF
>.|TRBV12-3/TRBV12-4|many|TRBJ1-4
TGTGCCAGCAGTCGGGACACGGGAACTAATGAAAAACTGTTTTTT
CASSRDTGTNEKLFF
>.|TRBV4-2|many|TRBJ2-1
TGTGCCAGCAACAGCCGGGACTCCAAAAACAATGAGCAGTTCTTC
CASNSRDSKNNEQFF
>.|TRBV7-3|many|TRBJ2-7
TGTGCCAGCAGCTTAAAAAGGCACGAGCAGTACTTC
CASSLKRHEQYF
>TRBD1|TRBV12-3/TRBV12-4|many|TRBJ1-5
TGTGCCAGCAATAACAGGGGGCTGAGTCAGCCCCAGCATTTT
CASNNRGLSQPQHF
>.|TRBV12-3/TRBV12-4|many|TRBJ1-1
TGTGCCAGCAGTTTAAGTTCGGGCCCTGCCACCACTGAAGCTTTCTTT
CASSLSSGPATTEAFF
>TRBD1|TRBV29-1|many|TRBJ1-1
TGCAGCACCCTCGGGACAGGGGGCTGGAACACTGAAGCTTTCTTT
CSTLGTGGWNTEAFF
>.|TRBV5-5|many|TRBJ2-3
TGTGCCAGCGCCTCGCGGGGCTCCACAGATACGCAGTATTTT
CASASRGSTDTQYF
>.|TRBV20-1|many|TRBJ2-3
TGCAGTGCCATGCCAACAGGAAAATTTAGCACAGATACGCAGTATTTT
CSAMPTGKFSTDTQYF
>TRBD1|TRBV6-5|.|TRBJ1-2
TGTGCCAGCAGTCACCTCGACAGGGGGGATGGCTACACCTTC
CASSHLDRGDGYTF
>.|TRBV15|.|TRBJ1-2
TGTGCCACCAGCAGAGATCGGGTGGGGGGCGAGATTTATGGCTACACCTTC
CATSRDRVGGEIYGYTF
>.|TRBV12-3/TRBV12-4|many|TRBJ1-1
TGTGCCAGCAGTTTGTCAGGTCAGATGAACACTGAAGCTTTCTTT
CASSLSGQMNTEAFF
>TRBD1|TRBV5-1|many|TRBJ2-2
TGCGCCAGCAGCCGGGACAGGGCACGACTCCAGAACACCGGGGAGCTGTTTTTT
CASSRDRARLQNTGELFF
>TRBD1|TRBV7-2|many|TRBJ1-1
TGTGCCAGCAGACCCCGGGGACAGATTAACACTGAAGCTTTCTTT
CASRPRGQINTEAFF
>.|TRBV5-1|many|TRBJ1-5
TGCGCCACGCTCCACCCAGGACAGCCCCAGCATTTT
CATLHPGQPQHF
>TRBD1|TRBV20-1|.|TRBJ1-2
TGCAGTGCTAGAGAGGGACAGGGGGACTATGGCTACACCTTC
CSAREGQGDYGYTF
>.|TRBV3-1|.|TRBJ2-1
TGTGCCAGCAGCCAAGAAGGAACAGGGAGCGGCAATGAGCAGTTCTTC
CASSQEGTGSGNEQFF
>.|TRBV6-2/TRBV6-3|.|TRBJ2-3
TGTGCCAGCAGTTACCGGCCCTTCGGCACAGATACGCAGTATTTT
CASSYRPFGTDTQYF
>TRBD1|TRBV30|.|TRBJ2-2
TGTGCCTGGAGTGTTAGGACAGGGGTCACCGGGGAGCTGTTTTTT
CAWSVRTGVTGELFF
>.|TRBV19|.|TRBJ2-3
TGTGCCAGTAGTATCGTCGGTTCAGATACGCAGTATTTT
CASSIVGSDTQYF
>.|TRBV28|many|TRBJ1-1
TGTGCCAGCAAAATTGGGGGCACTGAAGCTTTCTTT
CASKIGGTEAFF
>TRBD2|TRBV5-1|many|TRBJ2-2
TGCGCCAGCAGCCCGGCCGGGACTAGCGGGTTAGCGAACACCGGGGAGCTGTTTTTT
CASSPAGTSGLANTGELFF
>.|TRBV5-4|many|TRBJ1-2
TGTGCCAGCAGCTCCCCGGGGGTTGGCTACACCTTC
CASSSPGVGYTF
>TRBD1|TRBV12-3/TRBV12-4|many|TRBJ1-2
TGTGCCAGCAGTTTACGACAGGGAGGCTCTGGCTACACCTTC
CASSLRQGGSGYTF
>TRBD1|TRBV12-3/TRBV12-4|.|TRBJ1-4
TGTGCCAGCAGTACACAACGAGACAGGGACGGAGTTGAAAAACTGTTTTTT
CASSTQRDRDGVEKLFF
>.|TRBV4-1|many|TRBJ1-6
TGCGCCAGCCGCAACCCGGGTTCCAGCTCCTATAATTCACCCCTCCACTTT
CASRNPGSSSYNSPLHF
>TRBD1|TRBV7-2|.|TRBJ1-1
TGTGCCAGCAGCAACCTAAGACAGGGCGGGAGCACTGAAGCTTTCTTT
CASSNLRQGGSTEAFF
>TRBD1|TRBV10-3|many|TRBJ1-1
TGTGCCATCACCCAGGGGGTACAAACTGAAGCTTTCTTT
CAITQGVQTEAFF
>TRBD2|TRBV6-1|many|TRBJ2-1
TGTGCCAGCAAGCGGGGGGGGCCTTTCAATGAGCAGTTCTTC
CASKRGGPFNEQFF
>.|TRBV12-3/TRBV12-4|many|TRBJ1-1
TGTGCCAGCAGTTTAGGGACGGGAGGGGCTAACACTGAAGCTTTCTTT
CASSLGTGGANTEAFF